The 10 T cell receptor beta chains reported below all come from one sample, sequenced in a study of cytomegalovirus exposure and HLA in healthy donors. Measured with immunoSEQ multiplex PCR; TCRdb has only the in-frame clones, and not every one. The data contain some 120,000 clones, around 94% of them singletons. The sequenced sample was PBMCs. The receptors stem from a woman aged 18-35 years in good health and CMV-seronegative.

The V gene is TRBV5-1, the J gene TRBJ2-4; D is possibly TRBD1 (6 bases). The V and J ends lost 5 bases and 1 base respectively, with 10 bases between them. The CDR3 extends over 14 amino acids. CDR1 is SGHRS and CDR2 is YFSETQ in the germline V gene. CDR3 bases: TGCGCCAGCAGTTCTGGACAGGCCAAAAACATTCAGTACTTC. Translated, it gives CASSSGQAKNIQYF.

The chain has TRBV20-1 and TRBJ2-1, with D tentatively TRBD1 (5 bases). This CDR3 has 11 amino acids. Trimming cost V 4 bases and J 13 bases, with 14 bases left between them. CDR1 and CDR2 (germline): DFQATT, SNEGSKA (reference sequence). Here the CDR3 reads CSATQFQGQFF. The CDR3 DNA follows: TGCAGTGCTACACAATTTCAGGGCCAGTTCTTC.

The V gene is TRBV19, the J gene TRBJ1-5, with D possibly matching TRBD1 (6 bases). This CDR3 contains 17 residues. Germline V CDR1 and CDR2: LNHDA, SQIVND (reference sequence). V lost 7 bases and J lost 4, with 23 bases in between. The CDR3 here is CASTTTQQGPPNQPQHF. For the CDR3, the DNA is TGTGCCAGTACCACGACCCAGCAGGGGCCCCCTAATCAGCCCCAGCATTTT.

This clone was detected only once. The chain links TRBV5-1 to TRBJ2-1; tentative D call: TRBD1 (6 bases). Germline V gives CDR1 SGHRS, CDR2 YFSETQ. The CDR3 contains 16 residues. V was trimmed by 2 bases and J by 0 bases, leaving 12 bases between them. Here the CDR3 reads CASSFRQGYSYNEQFF. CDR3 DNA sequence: TGCGCCAGCAGCTTCCGGCAGGGGTACTCCTACAATGAGCAGTTCTTC. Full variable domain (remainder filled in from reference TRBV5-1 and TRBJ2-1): KAGVTQTPRYLIKTRGQQVTLSCSPISGHRSVSWYQQTPGQGLQFLFEYFSETQRNKGNFPGRFSGRQFSNSRSEMNVSTLELGDSALYLCASSFRQGYSYNEQFFGPGTRLTVL.

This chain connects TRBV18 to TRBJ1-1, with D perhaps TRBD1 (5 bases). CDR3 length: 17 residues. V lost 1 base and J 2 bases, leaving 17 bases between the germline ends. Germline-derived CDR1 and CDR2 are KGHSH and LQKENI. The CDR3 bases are TGTGCCAGCTCACCACAAGGGCAGGGCTTGATCAACACTGAAGCTTTCTTT. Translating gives CASSPQGQGLINTEAFF.

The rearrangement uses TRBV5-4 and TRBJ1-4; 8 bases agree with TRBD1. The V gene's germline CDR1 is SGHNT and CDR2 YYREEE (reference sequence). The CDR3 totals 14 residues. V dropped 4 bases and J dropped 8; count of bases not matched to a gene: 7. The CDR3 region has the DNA TGTGCCAGCAGCCGAGGACAGGGCGAGGAAAAACTGTTTTTT. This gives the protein CASSRGQGEEKLFF.

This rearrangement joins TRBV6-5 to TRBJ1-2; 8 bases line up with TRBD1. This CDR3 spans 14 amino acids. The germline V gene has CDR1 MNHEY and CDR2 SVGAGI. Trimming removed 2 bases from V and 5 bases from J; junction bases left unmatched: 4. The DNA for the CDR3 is TGTGCCAGCAGTTACCTGGACAGGGCATATGGCTACACCTTC. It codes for CASSYLDRAYGYTF.

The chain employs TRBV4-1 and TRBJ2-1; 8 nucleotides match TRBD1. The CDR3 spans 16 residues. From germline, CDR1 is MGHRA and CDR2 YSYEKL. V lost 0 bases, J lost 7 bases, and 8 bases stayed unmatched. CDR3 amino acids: CASSQDPPGGSNEQFF. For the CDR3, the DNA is TGCGCCAGCAGCCAAGATCCGCCAGGGGGCTCGAATGAGCAGTTCTTC.

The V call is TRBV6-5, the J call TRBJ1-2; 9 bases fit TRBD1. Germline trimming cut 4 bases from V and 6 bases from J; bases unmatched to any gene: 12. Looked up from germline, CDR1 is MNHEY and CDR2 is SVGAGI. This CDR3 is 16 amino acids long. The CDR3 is CASSSSIGQGRHGYTF. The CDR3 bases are TGTGCCAGCAGTTCCTCGATCGGACAGGGGCGACATGGCTACACCTTC.

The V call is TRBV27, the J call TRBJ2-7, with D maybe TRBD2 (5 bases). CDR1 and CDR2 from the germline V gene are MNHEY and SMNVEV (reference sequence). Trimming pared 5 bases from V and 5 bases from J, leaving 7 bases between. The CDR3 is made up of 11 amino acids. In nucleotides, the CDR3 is TGTGCCAGCAGTAAGGGAGACGAGCAGTACTTC. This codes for CASSKGDEQYF.